This TCR beta chain was found in a study of blood T cell repertoires in COVID-19. This table comes from immunoSEQ multiplex PCR, and its TCRdb copy is limited to in-frame clones, with some not included. The sample records around 250,000 clones, around 83% being singletons. CDR1 and CDR2 from the germline V gene are SGHTA and FQGTGA. The CDR3 sequence is 15 residues long. Trimming cost V 0 bases and J 3 bases, with 11 bases left between them. The chain employs TRBV7-3 and TRBJ2-5; a weak D match, TRBD2 (6 bases). The source material was peripheral blood. This clonotype was sampled from a man aged 35-49 years with active or convalescent COVID-19. CDR3 loop: CASSLTRGTEETQYF. DNA of the CDR3: TGTGCCAGCAGCTTAACGCGCGGGACGGAAGAGACCCAGTACTTC.